This T cell receptor beta chain appears in the sequencing data of a study of cytomegalovirus exposure and HLA in healthy donors. The PCR had 60 Vbeta and 13 Jbeta primers. The table came from immunoSEQ multiplex PCR; TCRdb's copy has only in-frame clones and leaves some out. The sample lists around 180,000 clones, roughly 80% occurring once. Study-level points and caveats: It emerged from a later analysis that several of the most significant clusters appeared to be linked to common viral pathogens. Available immune exposure information covered CMV serostatus only. Cytomegalovirus-associated status was assigned to 150 or so TCR beta chains.

In its sample, this clone was seen once. Its antigen is undetermined. The receptor comes from a man younger than 40 in good health and CMV-seropositive. The source material was PBMCs.

The CDR3 DNA sequence: TGTGCCAGCAGCTTGGCCCCAGGTTCTAGCACAGATACGCAGTATTTT. Translation gives CASSLAPGSSTDTQYF. The V and J genes are TRBV5-4 and TRBJ2-3; D remains unclear. Trimming cost V 0 bases and J 0 bases, with 11 bases left between them. Germline V gives CDR1 SGHNT, CDR2 YYREEE (reference sequence). The CDR3 is 16 residues long.